Below are 19 T cell receptor beta chains sequenced from a single sample in a study of PD-1 blockade in classical Hodgkin lymphoma (dated by TCRdb to 2019 to 2021). The protocol used for the library was the immunoSEQ multiplex PCR assay. In its TCRdb copy, this immuneACCESS table keeps in-frame sequences only and misses some clones. Where compared with another copy, unresolved V genes explain less than half of these, and the others have no known cause. The sample table records some 21,000 clones; about 80% of these occur just once. The ten largest clonotypes hold roughly 17% of the sample. The meaning of the sample's time point label: cycle 2 day 1 (C2D1) of nivolumab. Every trial patient had relapsed following autologous stem cell transplantation, and prior brentuximab vedotin exposure was what differed among cohorts A, B and C. This specimen was peripheral blood mononuclear cells (PBMCs), taken before the second cycle of nivolumab. These TCRs come from a human donor with classical Hodgkin lymphoma.

The genes are TRBV7-9 and TRBJ1-3; D gene unclear. Germline V lookup: CDR1 SEHNR, CDR2 FQNEAQ (reference sequence). V shed 5 bases and J shed 7 bases, with 24 bases lying between them. The CDR3 has 17 residues. The CDR3 here is CASSPRRKGLPWNTIYF. In nucleotides, the CDR3 is TGTGCCAGCAGCCCCCGGAGGAAAGGCCTACCGTGGAACACCATATATTTT.

This clone has more than one count but fewer than ten. V and J are TRBV27 and TRBJ1-5; TRBD1 matches at 11 bases. Per the germline V gene, CDR1 is MNHEY and CDR2 is SMNVEV (reference sequence). V dropped 6 bases and J dropped 6; count of bases not matched to a gene: 1. This CDR3 region has 13 residues. This CDR3 reads CASSGTGGQPQHF. The CDR3 DNA is TGTGCCAGCAGCGGGACAGGGGGTCAGCCCCAGCATTTT.

This chain uses TRBV7-2 with TRBJ2-7; TRBD1 is a possible D gene (6 bases). The CDR3 extends over 15 amino acids. From germline, CDR1 is SGHTA and CDR2 FQGNSA. V gave up 3 bases and J gave up 2 bases, with 14 bases separating them. CDR3 residues: CASSFGARGPYEQYF. CDR3 nucleotides: TGTGCCAGCAGCTTTGGAGCCAGGGGTCCCTACGAGCAGTACTTC.

This chain uses TRBV5-1 with TRBJ1-2; 7 bases line up with TRBD1. Germline trimming cut 1 base from V and 6 bases from J; bases unmatched to any gene: 12. CDR1 is SGHRS and CDR2 is YFSETQ in the germline V gene. This CDR3 spans 16 amino acids. The CDR3 sequence is CASSLNGLGTVNGYTF. CDR3 sequence (DNA): TGCGCCAGCAGCTTGAATGGGCTCGGGACAGTGAATGGCTACACCTTC.

A few counts support this clone. V and J are TRBV5-6 and TRBJ2-3, with 11 bases matching TRBD2. Germline V CDR1 and CDR2: SGHDT, YYEEEE. With 2 bases clipped from V and 13 bases from J, the junction kept 6 bases outside the gene matches. The CDR3 is 13 residues long. CDR3 DNA sequence: TGTGCCAGCAGCTTCGTAGCGGGGGGGCATAAGTATTTT. This gives the protein CASSFVAGGHKYF.

This clone was picked up one time. The V gene is TRBV5-4, the J gene TRBJ2-2, with 9 bases fitting TRBD2. This CDR3 region has 15 residues. Germline values: CDR1 SGHNT, CDR2 YYREEE (reference sequence). V was pared by 2 bases and J by 6 bases, with 5 bases of the junction left unmatched. The CDR3 is CASSFGTSRAGELFF. CDR3 nucleotides: TGTGCCAGCAGCTTCGGGACTAGCCGAGCCGGGGAGCTGTTTTTT. Variable domain in full (rest from reference TRBV5-4 and TRBJ2-2): ETGVTQSPTHLIKTRGQQVTLRCSSQSGHNTVSWYQQALGQGPQFIFQYYREEENGRGNFPPRFSGLQFPNYSSELNVNALELDDSALYLCASSFGTSRAGELFFGEGSRLTVL.

The V call is TRBV6-5, the J call TRBJ1-6; no firm D call. CDR1 and CDR2 from the germline V gene are MNHEY and SVGAGI. The CDR3 consists of 15 residues. Deletions cut 6 bases from V and 6 bases from J, with 15 bases between. The CDR3 nucleotides are TGTGCCAGCAGGTTCTCGGACCTCTCTAATTCACCCCTCCACTTT. Translating gives CASRFSDLSNSPLHF.

The chain joins TRBV5-4 to TRBJ2-7; D possibly corresponds to TRBD1 (6 bases). The CDR3 totals 16 residues. Germline V lookup: CDR1 SGHNT, CDR2 YYREEE (reference sequence). The V gene lost 4 bases and the J gene lost 4 bases, with 21 bases spanning the gap. The CDR3 reads CASSHFRTAFPYEQYV. CDR3 coding DNA: TGTGCCAGCAGCCATTTTAGGACAGCATTTCCTTACGAGCAGTACGTC.

V gene TRBV30 combines with J gene TRBJ2-7, with a tentative D call TRBD2 (6 bases). With 0 bases removed from V and 0 bases from J, the gap between germline ends came to 9 bases. Per the germline V gene, CDR1 is GTSNPN and CDR2 is SVGIG (reference sequence). This CDR3 contains 14 residues. In DNA form, the CDR3 reads TGTGCCTGGAGTGTAGGAGGGTACTCCTACGAGCAGTACTTC. It codes for CAWSVGGYSYEQYF. Full variable domain (rest looked up from reference TRBV30 and TRBJ2-7): SQTIHQWPATLVQPVGSPLSLECTVEGTSNPNLYWYRQAAGRGLQLLFYSVGIGQISSEVPQNLSASRPQDRQFILSSKKLLLSDSGFYLCAWSVGGYSYEQYFGPGTRLTVT.

By proportion, this clone is medium-sized. The J gene is TRBJ2-5, the V gene TRBV6-6, with D possibly being TRBD1 (7 bases). This CDR3 region has 15 residues. Trimming cost V 4 bases and J 4 bases, with 16 bases left between them. In germline, CDR1 is MNHNY, CDR2 SVGAGI (reference sequence). The CDR3 protein is CASSWAAGQTETQYF. For the CDR3, the DNA is TGTGCCAGCAGTTGGGCGGCGGGACAGACAGAGACCCAGTACTTC.

The rearrangement uses TRBV14 and TRBJ2-1, with 9 bases aligning to TRBD2. This CDR3 contains 16 residues. The germline gives CDR1 SGHDN, CDR2 FVKESK. The J segment lost 4 bases and the V segment lost 1 base, leaving 5 bases of the junction unmatched. This CDR3 reads CASSQVSLAGYNEQFF. The CDR3 DNA reads TGTGCCAGCAGCCAAGTTTCGCTAGCGGGGTACAATGAGCAGTTCTTC.

The rearrangement links TRBV12-2 to TRBJ2-3. TRBV12-2 is assigned pseudogene status. The CDR3 is 20 amino acids. DNA of the CDR3: TGTGCAAGTCGCTTAGCGAGTGGAGTGATGGGGGGCGGACACACAGATACGCAGTATTTT. As protein: CASRLASGVMGGGHTDTQYF.

The V gene is TRBV5-6, the J gene TRBJ2-3, with a tentative D call TRBD1 (6 bases). The V gene lost 1 base and the J gene lost 6 bases, with 12 bases spanning the gap. The CDR3 length is 14 residues. Germline-derived CDR1 and CDR2 are SGHDT and YYEEEE. The DNA for the CDR3 is TGTGCCAGCAGCTTGACAGGGAGTAGGGATACGCAGTATTTT. This codes for CASSLTGSRDTQYF.

In nucleotides, the CDR3 is TGTGCCAGCGGCCTAGGGTTGTCCACAGATACGCAGTATTTT. This translates into CASGLGLSTDTQYF. This rearrangement joins TRBV5-6 to TRBJ2-3; D ambiguous. Trimming shortened V by 7 bases and J by 2 bases, and 14 bases separated the two germline ends. CDR3 length: 14 amino acids. Germline loops: CDR1 SGHDT, CDR2 YYEEEE.

The rearrangement links TRBV5-4 to TRBJ1-1, with 12 bases lining up with TRBD1. The ends lost 4 bases at V and 3 bases at J; junction bases unmatched: 7. The CDR3 is 16 amino acids. Germline lookup yields CDR1 SGHNT and CDR2 YYREEE (reference sequence). The CDR3 DNA reads as TGTGCCAGCAGCGCCGGGACAGGGGGCGTGTACACTGAAGCTTTCTTT. Encoded protein: CASSAGTGGVYTEAFF.

This chain links TRBV7-9 with TRBJ1-6, with 10 bases aligning to TRBD1. The CDR3 extends over 18 amino acids. Germline V CDR1 and CDR2: SEHNR, FQNEAQ (reference sequence). Germline trimming cut 1 base from V and 1 base from J; bases unmatched to any gene: 4. The CDR3 DNA follows: TGTGCCAGCAGCTTAGGGACAGGGGGTGGTTCCTATAATTCACCCCTCCACTTT. This gives the protein CASSLGTGGGSYNSPLHF.

The V and J genes are TRBV6-5 and TRBJ2-3; 7 bases align to TRBD1. Germline V CDR1 and CDR2: MNHEY, SVGAGI. The CDR3 runs 15 residues. V dropped 5 bases and J dropped 4; count of bases not matched to a gene: 9. Here the CDR3 DNA reads TGTGCCAGCAGTGACTACAGGGGAAGCGCAGATACGCAGTATTTT. It encodes CASSDYRGSADTQYF.

The rearrangement uses TRBV7-6 and TRBJ1-1, with a tentative D call TRBD1 (5 bases). Trimming removed 6 bases from V and 1 base from J, with 27 bases in between. This CDR3 contains 19 residues. In germline, CDR1 is SGHVS, CDR2 FNYEAQ. CDR3 nucleotide sequence: TGTGCCAGCAGGTTTCCCCCCCACGAGACGACAGCGCAGAACACTGAAGCTTTCTTT. Its translation is CASRFPPHETTAQNTEAFF.

This chain's CDR3 is CASSPYPQEAYEQYV. As DNA, the CDR3 is TGTGCCAGCAGTCCTTACCCTCAGGAAGCCTACGAGCAGTACGTC. J is TRBJ2-7 and V is TRBV28, with D unclear. From germline, CDR1 is MDHEN and CDR2 SYDVKM. The CDR3 totals 15 residues. With 5 bases removed from V and 2 bases from J, the gap between germline ends came to 16 bases.